The clone carrying this T cell receptor beta chain was picked up a small number of times. These data originate in a study of identical twins. The CDR3 is made up of 14 amino acids. Germline lookup yields CDR1 SNHLY and CDR2 FYNNEI. V was clipped by 3 bases and J by 2 bases, with 8 bases between them. All donors were healthy Caucasians. TCRdb re-analysed the 5' RACE reads in MiXCR, keeping a single row per CDR3 protein. The data show 1.5 million to 2 million distinct CDR3 sequences, with roughly 35% seen just once and more than 0.25% held by the top ten. The sequenced material came from cord blood. The clonotype comes from a newborn girl in good health. The chain links TRBV2 to TRBJ2-1; weak D call: TRBD1 (5 bases). CDR3 coding DNA: TGTGCCAGCAGTGAGAAGGGGACCTACAATGAGCAGTTCTTC. Translation gives CASSEKGTYNEQFF.